This T cell receptor beta chain derives from a study of CD8+CD57+ T cells in acquired aplastic anemia (dated 2018 in TCRdb). Background for the entire study: On average, sorted CD4+ and CD8+ cells yielded around 3.5 ug of extracted DNA, with a range of roughly 0.18 to 30 ug. Mean read counts for healthy donor samples were approximately 10 million for CD4+ cells and 11.0 million for CD8+ cells.

The cysteine opens and the phenylalanine closes a CDR3 of 21 amino acids. The DNA shown is the 63-base CDR3, in frame from base 1. The germline V end is reduced by 3 bases and the J end by 2 bases; junction bases left unmatched: 19. Based on the germline V gene (reference sequence), the CDR1 and CDR2 sequences are LNHNV and YYDKDF. What the study reported, not specific to this receptor: Patients and healthy controls showed no significant difference in CD8+ Simpson's diversity (P=0.060). Although twenty-nine CD8+ CDR3 sequences were shared by patients and controls, these sequences appeared highly expressed in patients and within the immunodominant clones of patients.

The study deep-sequenced TCR repertoires of sorted CD4+ and CD8+ blood T cells from severe aplastic anemia patients and healthy subjects. Ficoll-Paque density gradient centrifugation was used to isolate peripheral blood mononuclear cells. Before DNA was extracted, CD4+ and CD8+ T cells were sorted using either FACS or magnetic beads. Turning to this clonotype: Its antigen remains unidentified. No base quality information exists; no much larger clone differs at one position.

TCR beta VDJ combination and CDR3 sequence profiling used genomic DNA as the template. TCR repertoire sequencing was run on an Illumina HiSeq 2000. Regarding the original processing steps: Repertoires were assessed using TRBV/TRBJ rearrangement plots, CDR3 size and DJ length profiles, and Simpson's diversity index. Whichever DNA sequence was most abundant in the deep sequencing data was defined as the immunodominant clone. CDR3 amino acid sequences were screened for sharing across subjects and compared with published repertoires and the VDJdb database. TCRdb applied fastp at Q25 and MiXCR to the public reads, then kept only in-frame beta chains. Rows are combined by CDR3 protein, so each entry shows the most common genes and DNA. What appears here as the V and J calls and clone size reflects TCRdb's work, not the paper's. A total of about 130,000 distinct CDR3 sequences appear in this sample, roughly two fifths of them only once. Together, the top ten hold 8% to 9% of the sample.

The sequencing sample was made of sorted CD4+, CD8+, or CD8+CD57+ T cells (not recorded which) from PBMCs. This clonotype was sampled from a human donor in good health, serving as a control. Recombination connected TRBV15 to TRBJ2-1; 10 junctional bases match TRBD2. The CDR3 amino acid sequence is: CATSRGSYLAGAASPYNEQFF. The base sequence is TGTGCCACCAGCAGGGGATCTTACCTAGCGGGGGCCGCAAGCCCCTACAATGAGCAGTTCTTC.